This TCR beta chain was sequenced in a study of blood T cell repertoires in COVID-19 (dated by TCRdb to about 2020). For context, the study as a whole: Samples from collaborators originated in the United States, Italy and Spain and spanned both the acute and convalescent phases of COVID-19. The prospective study material was composed of cDNA or gDNA derived from T cells, B-cell-depleted T cells, or PBMCs. The dataset comprised deeply sampled blood TCRbeta repertoires from subjects exposed to, actively infected with, or recovered from COVID-19. The repertoires were released in a freely available public database meant as a resource for research on the immune response to SARS-CoV-2. Samples came from the ongoing ImmuneRACE study (first 160 participants) plus 1,254 subjects from 6 global collaborators. Nearly every sample came with metadata listing a de-identified subject ID, COVID-19 status, age in years and sex. HLA class I and class II types, where available, came from metadata supplied by the sample provider rather than from assay-based typing.

Broad study findings and their caveats: The amount of clinical and demographic metadata varied by source and participant and was provided uncurated.

TCRbeta CDR3 regions were amplified from genomic DNA using the immunoSEQ Assay, a bias-controlled multiplex PCR. Per the source publication's procedure: Nucleated cell counts per sample were estimated from amplification of reference gene primers within the assay. To quantify the absolute abundance of each unique TCRbeta CDR3 rearrangement, sequence reads were collapsed and filtered. For each sample, productive Simpson clonality was calculated as the square root of Simpson's diversity index across productive rearrangements. TCRdb limited this immuneACCESS table to in-frame rearrangements with V and J called. A share of clones is missing; checked studies link under half to unresolved V genes, and the rest is unexplained. The V and J calls and clone size are taken from that table; D and trimming were inferred from the DNA. For this sample there are around 200,000 clones; 70% to 90% appear just once. The top ten clonotypes cover 9.5% to 13% of the sample.

Each collaborating institution followed its own protocols to collect whole blood in K2EDTA tubes. For TCRbeta analysis, collaborator samples were shipped as frozen whole blood, as isolated PBMCs, or as DNA extracted from either sample type. Comments on this clone: What this receptor recognizes is not known. No per-base quality is available; no much larger clone lies one base away.

From cysteine to phenylalanine, the CDR3 is 11 amino acids long. The retained sequence is limited to the CDR3, 33 bases, with the frame set at the first base. The CDR1 and CDR2 encoded by the germline V gene are MDHEN and SYDVKM. Trimming costs V 4 bases and J 6 bases, and their ends lie 7 bases apart. This sequence was found in a human donor with active or convalescent COVID-19. The donor label of this sample is uncertain. The sample taken for sequencing was peripheral blood. Recombination linked TRBV28 to TRBJ2-7, with no reliable assignment of the D segment. The CDR3 amino acid sequence is: CASSSEPEQYF. At the DNA level, the sequence is TGTGCCAGCAGTTCCGAGCCCGAGCAGTACTTC.